This T cell receptor (beta chain) was sequenced for a study of cytomegalovirus exposure and HLA in healthy donors. Looking at the study overall: The approximately 130 validation repertoires matched the 600 to 700 first-cohort repertoires in platform, a later analysis reported. Study-wide results and caveats: In vitro work confirmed that three CMV-associated chains recognize CMV antigens. Reportedly, diagnosis of cytomegalovirus status by the classifier showed high specificity and sensitivity. It was about 150 TCR beta chains that were listed as cytomegalovirus-associated.

The count of this clone is one. Its antigen is undetermined. The data were produced by immunoSEQ multiplex PCR, yet TCRdb's version contains in-frame clones alone and is incomplete. The sample lists roughly 350,000 clones, just over 85% occurring once. The sequence came from a woman younger than 30 in good health and CMV-seronegative. The sample was PBMCs.

The CDR3 DNA is TGTGCCAGCAGTCAACAGGGTTCTATTCCTGGGGCCAACGTCCTGACTTTC. It specifies CASSQQGSIPGANVLTF. The V and J genes are TRBV2 and TRBJ2-6, with D maybe TRBD1 (6 bases). Looked up from germline, CDR1 is SNHLY and CDR2 is FYNNEI. There are 17 residues in the CDR3. With 5 bases removed from V and 2 bases from J, the gap between germline ends came to 16 bases.